This T cell receptor (beta chain) emerged from a study of blood T cell repertoires in COVID-19 (TCRdb year 2020). Context from the whole study: Samples covering the acute and convalescent phases of COVID-19 were provided by collaborators in the United States, Italy and Spain. HLA class I and class II types, where available, came from metadata supplied by the sample provider rather than from assay-based typing. The prospective study material was composed of cDNA or gDNA derived from T cells, B-cell-depleted T cells, or PBMCs. Deeply sampled blood TCRbeta repertoires from subjects exposed to, actively infected with, or recovered from COVID-19 were included in the dataset. The samples were drawn from two sources: the first 160 participants of the ongoing ImmuneRACE study, and 1,000 to 1,500 subjects contributed by 6 global collaborators. The repertoires were released in a freely available public database intended as a resource for research on the immune response to SARS-CoV-2. The sample metadata nearly always contained a de-identified subject ID, COVID-19 status, age in years and sex.

What the work shows at the level of the full study, not this receptor alone: The amount of clinical and demographic metadata varied by source and participant and was provided uncurated.

Whole blood was collected in K2EDTA tubes by collaborating institutions according to the institutions' own protocols. For TCRbeta analysis, collaborators shipped samples in one of three forms: frozen whole blood, isolated PBMCs, or DNA extracted from either of those sample types. The CDR3 measures 15 amino acids from cysteine to phenylalanine. The retained sequence is limited to the CDR3, 45 bases, with the frame set at the first base. The germline V gene (reference sequence) sets CDR1 to SEHNR and CDR2 to FQNEAQ. V is cut back by 5 bases and J by 2 bases, with 4 bases in the junction unmatched. TCRbeta CDR3 regions were amplified from genomic DNA using the immunoSEQ Assay, a bias-controlled multiplex PCR. The original pipeline was this. Nucleated cell counts per sample were estimated from amplification of reference gene primers within the assay. To quantify the absolute abundance of each unique TCRbeta CDR3 rearrangement, sequence reads were collapsed and filtered. For each sample, productive Simpson clonality was calculated by taking the square root of Simpson's diversity index across productive rearrangements. TCRdb took over this immuneACCESS table, retaining in-frame rearrangements with V and J assigned. Such tables are incomplete; in checked studies, under half of the missing clones stem from an unresolved V gene, and the remainder is unexplained. The D gene and trimming were derived from the DNA, and the V and J assignments and clone size from that table. The table for this sample lists around 140,000 clones; 81% of them were counted only once. Over 8% of the sample comes from the top ten.

Worth noting for this clone: The target of this receptor is not known. It has no much larger one-base neighbor in the sample; base qualities were not kept.

The source is a human donor in a cohort sampled during active COVID-19. The sequence is built from TRBV7-9 and TRBJ2-5; TRBD2 lines up with 11 middle nucleotides. The specimen sequenced was peripheral blood. The DNA reads TGTGCCAGCAGCCCGGGACTAGCGGCACAAGAGACCCAGTACTTC. It is translated as CASSPGLAAQETQYF. The CDR3 plus the reference TRBV7-9 and TRBJ2-5 genes for the other parts give the full variable domain: DTGVSQNPRHKITKRGQNVTFRCDPISEHNRLYWYRQTLGQGPEFLTYFQNEAQLEKSRLLSDRFSAERPKGSFSTLEIQRTEQGDSAMYLCASSPGLAAQETQYFGPGTRLLVL.